This T cell receptor (beta chain) was profiled in a study of regulatory T cells in long-lasting Graves disease. Through Arm-PCR of CDR3 regions and iRepertoire HTBI primers, TCR beta libraries were built. Authors' processing steps: The identification of approximately 62 TRBV and some 13 TRBJ segments was made across samples. One entry per CDR3 protein results from TCRdb running MiXCR on the multiplex PCR reads. TCRdb, not the authors, supplied the V and J calls. This sample has some 490,000 distinct CDR3 sequences; around 13% occur once, and the top ten carry 8.9%. Indicated time point: newly diagnosed GD, antithyroid drugs for less than 3 months. Construction of the TCR library relied on RNA isolated from PBMCs. American Thyroid Association guidelines defined how Graves' disease was diagnosed. Nine-milliliter peripheral blood samples went into EDTA tubes. This clonotype was observed many times. A further study also used this sample, focusing on T cells in Graves' hyperthyroidism and ophthalmopathy. That study reports: Patients having uncontrolled infection, another autoimmune disease, pregnancy or lactation were not included.

The sequence was collected from a woman aged 25 to 39 with Graves disease. The specimen comprised peripheral blood mononuclear cells (PBMCs), sampled at new diagnosis, from a patient treated with antithyroid drugs.

The CDR3 DNA reads as TGTGCCAGCAGCCTCAGTGGGGGAGGAAGTAATTCACCCCTCCACTTT. This gives the protein CASSLSGGGSNSPLHF. The chain is built from TRBV11-2 and TRBJ1-6; D may be TRBD1 (5 bases). The CDR3 runs 16 residues. Trimming removed 5 bases at V and 6 bases at J, with 17 bases between. Germline V lookup: CDR1 SGHAT, CDR2 FQNNGV.